These 9 T cell receptor beta chains originate from one sample sequenced in a study of beta chain features in type 1 diabetes. The investigators reverse transcribed all of the isolated RNA, so they sequenced expressed TCRB transcripts. Some clones are missing from TCRdb's copy, which holds only in-frame ones; the method was immunoSEQ multiplex PCR. Among hundreds of thousands of clones listed, about 16% were seen once. The sequenced sample consisted of naive CD4+ T cells from blood. Receptors originate from a man aged 18 to 29 in good health.

The gene calls are TRBV7-2 and TRBJ2-2; D ambiguous. Germline V gene sequence: CDR1 SGHTA, CDR2 FQGNSA. Trimming removed 5 bases at V and 4 bases at J, with 8 bases between. The CDR3 loop spans 13 amino acids. In DNA form, the CDR3 reads TGTGCCAGCAGCCCGTTGGCCACCGGGGAGCTGTTTTTT. Protein: CASSPLATGELFF.

This clone was seen a handful of times. The J gene is TRBJ1-2, the V gene TRBV18, with 7 nucleotides matching TRBD1. The CDR3 has 15 amino acids. The germline V gene encodes CDR1 KGHSH and CDR2 LQKENI. V lost 1 base and J lost 5; bases outside the gene matches: 7. CDR3 protein: CASSPQGQTSYGYTF. The CDR3 coding sequence is TGTGCCAGCTCACCACAGGGACAGACTTCTTATGGCTACACCTTC. Full variable domain (missing parts from reference TRBV18 and TRBJ1-2): NAGVMQNPRHLVRRRGQEARLRCSPMKGHSHVYWYRQLPEEGLKFMVYLQKENIIDESGMPKERFSAEFPKEGPSILRIQQVVRGDSAAYFCASSPQGQTSYGYTFGSGTRLTVV.

The table lists this clone with a few counts. The rearrangement links TRBV28 to TRBJ2-5, with 8 bases lining up with TRBD1. CDR3 length: 15 amino acids. The ends lost 3 bases at V and 2 bases at J; junction bases unmatched: 5. CDR1 MDHEN and CDR2 SYDVKM come from the germline V gene. CDR3 loop: CASSFRGQGQETQYF. The CDR3, as DNA: TGTGCCAGCAGTTTTAGAGGACAGGGACAAGAGACCCAGTACTTC. Full variable domain (remainder filled in from reference TRBV28 and TRBJ2-5): DVKVTQSSRYLVKRTGEKVFLECVQDMDHENMFWYRQDPGLGLRLIYFSYDVKMKEKGDIPEGYSVSREKKERFSLILESASTNQTSMYLCASSFRGQGQETQYFGPGTRLLVL.

There are a few counts of this clone. The gene calls are TRBV9 and TRBJ2-7, with 9 bases lining up with TRBD1. Germline V gene sequence: CDR1 SGDLS, CDR2 YYNGEE. The CDR3 is 15 amino acids. J was trimmed by 2 bases and V by 0 bases; bases with no gene match: 3. CDR3 in DNA: TGTGCCAGCAGCGTAGCACAGGGGGCTCCCTACGAGCAGTACTTC. As protein: CASSVAQGAPYEQYF.

This clone was counted between two and nine times. The gene calls are TRBV27 and TRBJ1-2; no clear D gene. V lost 2 bases, J lost 10 bases, and 14 bases lay in between. CDR3 length: 13 residues. The germline CDR1 and CDR2 sequences are MNHEY and SMNVEV (reference sequence). CDR3 residues: CASSLNGGLDYTF. For the CDR3, the DNA is TGTGCCAGCAGTTTAAATGGCGGGCTCGACTACACCTTC.

The table lists this clone with a few counts. CDR3 in DNA: TGTGCCAGCAGTTCTCCGACACCCGGAAACACCGGGGAGCTGTTTTTT. This sequence encodes CASSSPTPGNTGELFF. V and J are TRBV28 and TRBJ2-2; no clear D gene. This CDR3 spans 16 amino acids. Trimming removed 4 bases from V and 2 bases from J, with 14 bases in between. Per germline, CDR1 MDHEN and CDR2 SYDVKM.

This chain uses TRBV4-1 with TRBJ2-1; 9 bases align to TRBD2. CDR1 is MGHRA and CDR2 is YSYEKL in the germline V gene. The V gene end was trimmed by 0 bases and the J gene end by 0 bases; junction bases not matched to a gene: 9. This CDR3 has 19 residues. DNA for the CDR3: TGCGCCAGCAGCCAAGATGGAGCGGGAGGACAGAGCTCCTACAATGAGCAGTTCTTC. Its translation: CASSQDGAGGQSSYNEQFF.

There are a few counts of this clone. The chain links TRBV10-3 to TRBJ2-5; D not resolved. Looked up from germline, CDR1 is ENHRY and CDR2 is SYGVKD. The germline V and J ends were trimmed by 2 bases and 3 bases, with 7 bases remaining between them. The CDR3 extends over 13 amino acids. As DNA, the CDR3 is TGTGCCATCAGTGAGGGGCGTGAAGAGACCCAGTACTTC. Translating it yields CAISEGREETQYF.

V usage is TRBV6-5 and J usage is TRBJ2-5; the match to TRBD2 covers 10 bases. V was clipped by 3 bases and J by 5 bases; unmatched bases: 6. The CDR3 consists of 15 residues. CDR1 and CDR2 from the germline V gene are MNHEY and SVGAGI. The CDR3 region has the DNA TGTGCCAGCAGTTATACTAGCGGGGACGCGGAGACCCAGTACTTC. This translates into CASSYTSGDAETQYF.